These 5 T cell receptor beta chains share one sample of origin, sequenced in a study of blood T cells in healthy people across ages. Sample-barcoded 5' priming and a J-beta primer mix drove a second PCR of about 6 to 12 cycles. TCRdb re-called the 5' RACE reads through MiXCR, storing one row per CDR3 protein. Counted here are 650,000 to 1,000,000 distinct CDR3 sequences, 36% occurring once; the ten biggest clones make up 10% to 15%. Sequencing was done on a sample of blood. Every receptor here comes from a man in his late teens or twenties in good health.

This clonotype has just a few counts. The CDR3: CAIPTPPEGEQYF. CDR3 bases: TGTGCCATTCCGACTCCTCCTGAGGGTGAGCAGTACTTC. The chain joins TRBV2 to TRBJ2-5, with D possibly TRBD2 on 5 matching bases. In germline, CDR1 is SNHLY, CDR2 FYNNEI. Trimming left V 10 bases short and J 11 bases short, with 23 bases between. This CDR3 has 13 residues.

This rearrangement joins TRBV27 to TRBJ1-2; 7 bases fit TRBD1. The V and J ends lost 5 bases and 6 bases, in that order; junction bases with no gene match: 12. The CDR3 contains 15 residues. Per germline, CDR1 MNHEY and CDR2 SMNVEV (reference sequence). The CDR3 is CASSPGTAAYNGYTF. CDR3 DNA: TGTGCCAGCAGTCCCGGGACAGCGGCCTATAATGGCTACACCTTC.

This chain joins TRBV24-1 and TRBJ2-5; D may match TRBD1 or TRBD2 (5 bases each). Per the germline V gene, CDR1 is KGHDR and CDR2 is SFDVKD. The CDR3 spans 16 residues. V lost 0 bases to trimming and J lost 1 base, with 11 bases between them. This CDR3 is CATSDLYGGGQETQYF. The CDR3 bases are TGTGCCACCAGTGATTTGTATGGTGGGGGCCAAGAGACCCAGTACTTC.

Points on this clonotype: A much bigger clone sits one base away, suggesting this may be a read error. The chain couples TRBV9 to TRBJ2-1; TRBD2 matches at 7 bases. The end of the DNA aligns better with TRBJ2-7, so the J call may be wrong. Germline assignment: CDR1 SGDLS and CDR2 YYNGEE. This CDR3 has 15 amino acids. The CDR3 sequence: CASSVEAGDYNEQYF. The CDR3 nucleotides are TGTGCCAGCAGCGTAGAGGCGGGGGACTACAATGAGCAGTACTTC.

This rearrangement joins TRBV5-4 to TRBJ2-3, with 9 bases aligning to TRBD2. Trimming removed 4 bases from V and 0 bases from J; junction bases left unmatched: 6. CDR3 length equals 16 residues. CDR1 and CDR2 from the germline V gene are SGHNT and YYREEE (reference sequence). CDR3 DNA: TGTGCCAGCAGCCCCATGAGCGGGGGGAGCACAGATACGCAGTATTTT. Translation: CASSPMSGGSTDTQYF.